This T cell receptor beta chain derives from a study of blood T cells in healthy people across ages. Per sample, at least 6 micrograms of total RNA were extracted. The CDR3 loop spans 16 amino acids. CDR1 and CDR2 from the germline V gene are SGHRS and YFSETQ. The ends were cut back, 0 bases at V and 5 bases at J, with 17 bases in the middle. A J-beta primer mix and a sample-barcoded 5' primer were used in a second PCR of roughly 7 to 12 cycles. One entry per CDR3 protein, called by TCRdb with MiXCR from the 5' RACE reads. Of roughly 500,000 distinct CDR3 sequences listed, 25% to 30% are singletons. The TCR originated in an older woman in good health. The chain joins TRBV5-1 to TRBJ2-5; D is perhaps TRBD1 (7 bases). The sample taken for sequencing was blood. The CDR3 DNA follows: TGCGCCAGCAGCTTGGATCCAGGGGGGATAAAGGAGACCCAGTACTTC. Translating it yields CASSLDPGGIKETQYF.